A selection of T cell receptor beta chains follows, all from one sample in a study of T cell responses to AZD1222 COVID-19 vaccine. The table came from immunoSEQ multiplex PCR; TCRdb's copy has only in-frame clones and leaves some out. The table shows about 94,000 clones, with around nine tenths occurring only once. The starting material was peripheral blood, obtained on day 0 of AZD1222 vaccination. The receptors here all came from an adult in good health. Each CDR3 is given with its conserved first and last residue. D genes are given only for firm matches. Clone sizes are given selectively: once, few, many, or a class where the clone is expanded.

J gene	V gene	clone size	D gene	CDR3 DNA	CDR3 protein
TRBJ1-2	TRBV7-2	.	.	TGTGCCAGCAGCTTAGACGGGGGGCGGGTCTATGGCTACACCTTC	CASSLDGGRVYGYTF
TRBJ1-2	TRBV27	.	.	TGTGCCAGCAGGGTGCCAGGGGACTATGGCTACACCTTC	CASRVPGDYGYTF
TRBJ2-1	TRBV15	.	.	TGTGCCACCTGTCCGGACTATTACAATGAGCAGTTCTTC	CATCPDYYNEQFF
TRBJ1-5	TRBV29-1	.	.	TGCAGCGTTGGCAGGGCTGTCAATCAGCCCCAGCATTTT	CSVGRAVNQPQHF
TRBJ1-1	TRBV11-1	.	.	TGTGCCAGCAGCTTTATGCAGGACACTGAAGCTTTCTTT	CASSFMQDTEAFF
TRBJ2-3	TRBV11-2	.	.	TGTGCCAGCAGCTTAGGGGGCGGGTGGCGCGCAGATACGCAGTATTTT	CASSLGGGWRADTQYF
TRBJ1-4	TRBV27	.	TRBD1	TGTGCCAGCAGGCAGGGGGGGTATGAAAAACTGTTTTTT	CASRQGGYEKLFF
TRBJ1-1	TRBV18	.	TRBD1	TGTGCCAGCTCACCACTTACAGGGGTATCGTCTTTTATGAACACTGAAGCTTTCTTT	CASSPLTGVSSFMNTEAFF
TRBJ1-5	TRBV5-5	once	.	TGTGCCAGCAGCTTGGCCGGCGGGGCCCGTCAGCCCCAGCATTTT	CASSLAGGARQPQHF
TRBJ2-7	TRBV5-4	once	.	TGTGCCAGCAGCTCCGGCCCTGAGCAGTACTTC	CASSSGPEQYF
TRBJ2-4	TRBV10-3	.	TRBD2	TGTGCCATCAGTGACAGGGAGGGAAACATTCAGTACTTC	CAISDREGNIQYF
TRBJ2-2	TRBV5-1	.	.	TGCGCCAGCAGCTTGGAAGGCAGCTCTACCGGGGAGCTGTTTTTT	CASSLEGSSTGELFF
TRBJ2-7	TRBV5-6	once	.	TGTGCCAGCAGTCAGCCCGGGACATCCTACGAGCAGTACTTC	CASSQPGTSYEQYF
TRBJ2-7	TRBV30	.	TRBD1	TGTGCCTGGAGTCCCGGGACAGGGGTTGAGAAGCAGTACTTC	CAWSPGTGVEKQYF
TRBJ2-5	TRBV30	.	.	TGTGCCTGGTCAGGTCGGGTGGGCGATGTCTTGGGGAGGGAGACCCAGTACTTC	CAWSGRVGDVLGRETQYF
TRBJ1-3	TRBV23-1	.	.	TGCGCCAGCAGTCTACATCCCCGAGAGGGCTATTTCTATGGGTACACCATATATTTT	CASSLHPREGYFYGYTIYF
TRBJ2-7	TRBV3-1/TRBV3-2	.	.	TGTGCCAGCAGCCCCGTGGGCGGGCGAGAGCAGTACTTC	CASSPVGGREQYF
TRBJ1-4	TRBV5-5	.	TRBD1	TGTGCCAGCAGCTTGTATCGGGACAGGAATGAAAAACTGTTTTTT	CASSLYRDRNEKLFF
TRBJ2-1	TRBV9	once	.	TGTGCCAGCAGCACCCCAGGAGGGGCGGTCGCGAATGAGCAGTTCTTC	CASSTPGGAVANEQFF
TRBJ2-3	TRBV7-9	.	TRBD1	TGTGCCAGCAGCCTGGGGGGAGGACAGGGTACAGATACGCAGTATTTT	CASSLGGGQGTDTQYF
TRBJ2-1	TRBV11-1	.	TRBD1	TGTGCCAGCAGCGACCGGGACAGGGACGGGAATGAGCAGTTCTTC	CASSDRDRDGNEQFF
TRBJ2-2	TRBV19	.	.	TGTGCCAGTCAGAGGGATTCGAACACCGGGGAGCTGTTTTTT	CASQRDSNTGELFF